A single sample is the source of the 4 T cell receptor beta chains below, sequenced in a study of T cell repertoires in cytomegalovirus infection. TCRdb redid the calling of the reads with MiXCR, one entry per CDR3 protein. This sample has about 770,000 distinct CDR3 sequences, with around 29% found just once. The antigens for these receptors are not known. The sequencing here drew on cultured CD8+ T cells from PBMCs, taken from culture after CMV antigen stimulation. The origin of the receptors is a human donor in good health (CMV status not recorded). Some clones in this sample may be carry-over from other donors' samples.

This clonotype has more than one count but fewer than ten. The chain links TRBV12-3 or TRBV12-4 to TRBJ1-1; tentatively, D is TRBD1 (6 bases). The CDR3 loop spans 12 amino acids. V lost 2 bases and J lost 11, with 12 bases in between. The CDR3 DNA reads as TGTGCCAGCAGTTTATATAACAGGGAGGCTTTCTTT. This codes for CASSLYNREAFF.

In its sample, this clonotype was seen a few times. The chain links TRBV6-1 to TRBJ2-3; tentative D call: TRBD2 (7 bases). Germline V gene lookup returns CDR1 MNHNS and CDR2 SASEGT. CDR3 length: 14 residues. The V end was cut by 5 bases, the J end by 3 bases, with 12 bases between. The CDR3 DNA reads TGTGCCAGCAGTAGGGCGGGGGCGACAGATACGCAGTATTTT. Protein product: CASSRAGATDTQYF.

This chain joins TRBV27 and TRBJ2-1; 12 nucleotides match TRBD2. Germline CDR1 and CDR2: MNHEY and SMNVEV (reference sequence). The trim removed 4 bases at V and 8 bases at J, leaving 15 bases unmatched. The CDR3 is made up of 18 amino acids. This chain's CDR3 is CASSSQRLAGEAEYEQFF. The DNA for the CDR3 is TGTGCCAGCAGTTCACAACGACTAGCGGGGGAAGCTGAATATGAGCAGTTCTTC.

This clonotype appeared a few times. The chain uses TRBV7-8 and TRBJ2-3; the match to TRBD2 covers 7 bases. The germline gives CDR1 SGHVS, CDR2 FQNEAQ. The V segment lost 5 bases and the J segment 2 bases; nucleotides outside the gene matches: 1. The CDR3 covers 13 residues. Here the CDR3 DNA reads TGTGCCAGCAGCGGGACTAACACAGATACGCAGTATTTT. As protein: CASSGTNTDTQYF. The complete variable domain, with remaining parts taken from reference TRBV7-8 and TRBJ2-3, reads GAGVSQSPRYKVAKRGQDVALRCDPISGHVSLFWYQQALGQGPEFLTYFQNEAQLDKSGLPSDRFFAERPEGSVSTLKIQRTQQEDSAVYLCASSGTNTDTQYFGPGTRLTVL.